The clone carrying this T cell receptor (beta chain) appeared many times. This sample is drawn from a study of T cells of healthy individuals. From the 5' RACE reads, TCRdb called clonotypes with MiXCR, one entry per CDR3 protein. The data show tens of thousands of distinct CDR3 sequences, under 20% seen once. V was cut by 4 bases and J by 2 bases, with 11 bases left in between. The CDR3 has 14 amino acids. Per germline, CDR1 MNHGY and CDR2 SAAAGT. The chain joins TRBV6-8 to TRBJ1-2; weak D call: TRBD1 (6 bases). This sequence originates from a human donor in good health. DNA of the CDR3: TGTGCCAGCAGTTCGGGACACAAGAACTATGGCTACACCTTC. The encoded protein is CASSSGHKNYGYTF.